These 14 T cell receptor beta chains originate from one sample sequenced in a study of OX40 agonist ivuxolimab in advanced cancers. Using immunoSEQ multiplex PCR, the repertoire was profiled, and TCRdb retains in-frame clones only, with some absent. This sample has roughly 70,000 clones; less than 90% occur once, and the top ten carry 2.1%. The starting material was CD4+ or CD8+ T cells sorted from blood, obtained in a trial of the OX40 agonist ivuxolimab. The source is an adult with an advanced solid tumor such as melanoma, head and neck, liver or kidney cancer.

The chain uses TRBV7-2 and TRBJ1-2; D uncertain. From germline, CDR1 is SGHTA and CDR2 FQGNSA. This CDR3 has 14 amino acids. Between the trimmed V and J ends, which lost 0 bases and 4 bases, there was a span of 9 bases. For the CDR3, the DNA is TGTGCCAGCAGCTTAGCGCTACTTACCTATGGCTACACCTTC. This gives the protein CASSLALLTYGYTF.

J is TRBJ1-2 and V is TRBV15; no clear D. Trimming left V 6 bases short and J 0 bases short, with 8 bases between. The CDR3 is made up of 13 amino acids. Germline V lookup: CDR1 LNHNV, CDR2 YYDKDF (reference sequence). In nucleotides, the CDR3 is TGTGCCACCAGTCCAACCTCTAACTATGGCTACACCTTC. Protein sequence: CATSPTSNYGYTF.

The chain employs TRBV4-1 and TRBJ1-4; no definite D call. Germline V lookup: CDR1 MGHRA, CDR2 YSYEKL. The CDR3 is made up of 15 amino acids. With 4 bases removed from V and 7 bases from J, the gap between germline ends came to 16 bases. CDR3 DNA: TGCGCCAGCAGCCTCGGTGGTGACCTAGGTGAAAAACTGTTTTTT. It is translated as CASSLGGDLGEKLFF.

The chain joins TRBV28 to TRBJ2-3; 14 positions match TRBD2. CDR3 length: 17 amino acids. Unmatched junction bases numbered 8, after V lost 4 bases and J lost 5 bases. Germline V gives CDR1 MDHEN, CDR2 SYDVKM. The CDR3 DNA follows: TGTGCCAGCAGTTCCCCCGGGACTAGCGGGGGCATAGATACGCAGTATTTT. Protein product: CASSSPGTSGGIDTQYF.

V usage is TRBV7-8 and J usage is TRBJ2-5; possibly TRBD2 for D (6 bases). The CDR3 is 15 residues long. Trimming took 4 bases from V and 4 from J, leaving 16 bases between them. Looked up from germline, CDR1 is SGHVS and CDR2 is FQNEAQ. In nucleotides, the CDR3 is TGTGCCAGCAGCTCCCGCCGGGACTCCAGAGAGACCCAGTACTTC. Protein: CASSSRRDSRETQYF.

This rearrangement joins TRBV28 to TRBJ2-3; D uncertain. Trimming removed 3 bases at V and 11 bases at J, with 21 bases between. Germline V gene lookup returns CDR1 MDHEN and CDR2 SYDVKM. This CDR3 has 15 amino acids. The CDR3 DNA is TGTGCCAGCAGTTTTTCCCACGGGCGCCACTATGGGCAGTATTTT. Translation gives CASSFSHGRHYGQYF.

The J gene is TRBJ2-7, the V gene TRBV5-1; a weak D match, TRBD1 (7 bases). Germline CDR1 SGHRS, CDR2 YFSETQ. Trimming took 4 bases from V and 3 from J, leaving 17 bases between them. The length of the CDR3 is 15 residues. DNA for the CDR3: TGCGCCAGCAGCCGCGGGACAGTCGAATTCTACGAGCAGTACTTC. Amino acids: CASSRGTVEFYEQYF.

The V and J genes are TRBV7-2 and TRBJ1-3; the match to TRBD1 covers 7 bases. The CDR3 runs 14 residues. With 6 bases clipped from V and 4 bases from J, the junction kept 6 bases outside the gene matches. In germline, CDR1 is SGHTA, CDR2 FQGNSA. CDR3 DNA sequence: TGTGCCAGCAGGTATACAGGGGCCGGAAACACCATATATTTT. It specifies CASRYTGAGNTIYF.

The J gene is TRBJ1-4, the V gene TRBV29-1; weak D call: TRBD1 (5 bases). V dropped 5 bases and J dropped 15 bases, with 22 bases sitting between them. The V gene's germline CDR1 is SQVTM and CDR2 ANQGSEA. This CDR3 comprises 13 residues. The CDR3 DNA is TGCAGCGTTACGGGAGGGGATGGGGCTGAGGTGTTTTTT. Protein product: CSVTGGDGAEVFF.

This clone is a singleton in its sample. The chain is built from TRBV7-2 and TRBJ2-5, with 14 nucleotides matching TRBD2. The CDR3 length is 17 residues. Per germline, CDR1 SGHTA and CDR2 FQGNSA. V shed 5 bases, J shed 2 bases, and the junction held 7 bases outside the gene matches. The CDR3 DNA is TGTGCCAGCAGCCTCCCGGGACTAGCGGGAGTTCAAGAGACCCAGTACTTC. This gives the protein CASSLPGLAGVQETQYF.

The chain has TRBV2 and TRBJ2-1, with D perhaps TRBD2 (7 bases). Germline CDR1 reads SNHLY; CDR2 reads FYNNEI. This CDR3 is built from 14 residues. In DNA, the CDR3 is TGTGCTGAGGGGGGGGATAGGTCCTACAATGAGCAGTTCTTC. Its protein is CAEGGDRSYNEQFF. Variable domain in full (rest from reference TRBV2 and TRBJ2-1): EPEVTQTPSHQVTQMGQEVILRCVPISNHLYFYWYRQILGQKVEFLVSFYNNEISEKSEIFDDQFSVERPDGSNFTLKIRSTKLEDSAMYFCAEGGDRSYNEQFFGPGTRLTVL.

The table lists this clone with a count of one. The V and J genes are TRBV5-4 and TRBJ2-3, with unresolved D. Trimming took 0 bases from V and 4 from J, leaving 12 bases between them. Germline V lookup: CDR1 SGHNT, CDR2 YYREEE (reference sequence). The CDR3 runs to 15 residues. CDR3 residues: CASSLVSRLADTQYF. As DNA, the CDR3 is TGTGCCAGCAGCTTGGTGTCTAGATTAGCAGATACGCAGTATTTT. The whole variable domain, remainder taken from reference TRBV5-4 and TRBJ2-3, is ETGVTQSPTHLIKTRGQQVTLRCSSQSGHNTVSWYQQALGQGPQFIFQYYREEENGRGNFPPRFSGLQFPNYSSELNVNALELDDSALYLCASSLVSRLADTQYFGPGTRLTVL.

This clone was seen a handful of times. V gene TRBV27 combines with J gene TRBJ1-2; D gene ambiguous. This CDR3 has 14 residues. Per the germline V gene, CDR1 is MNHEY and CDR2 is SMNVEV (reference sequence). Trimming removed 2 bases from V and 3 bases from J, with 10 bases in between. Here the CDR3 reads CASSLKPRDYGYTF. The CDR3 region has the DNA TGTGCCAGCAGTTTAAAACCTCGAGACTATGGCTACACCTTC.

The chain uses TRBV2 and TRBJ2-3, with a tentative D call TRBD2 (5 bases). The CDR3 runs 14 residues. Germline lookup yields CDR1 SNHLY and CDR2 FYNNEI. Deletions cut 9 bases from V and 0 bases from J, with 13 bases between. The DNA for the CDR3 is TGTGCCAGTAGCGTAGGGCTTAGCACAGATACGCAGTATTTT. Its translation: CASSVGLSTDTQYF. The variable domain in full, with the rest retrieved from reference TRBV2 and TRBJ2-3, is EPEVTQTPSHQVTQMGQEVILRCVPISNHLYFYWYRQILGQKVEFLVSFYNNEISEKSEIFDDQFSVERPDGSNFTLKIRSTKLEDSAMYFCASSVGLSTDTQYFGPGTRLTVL.